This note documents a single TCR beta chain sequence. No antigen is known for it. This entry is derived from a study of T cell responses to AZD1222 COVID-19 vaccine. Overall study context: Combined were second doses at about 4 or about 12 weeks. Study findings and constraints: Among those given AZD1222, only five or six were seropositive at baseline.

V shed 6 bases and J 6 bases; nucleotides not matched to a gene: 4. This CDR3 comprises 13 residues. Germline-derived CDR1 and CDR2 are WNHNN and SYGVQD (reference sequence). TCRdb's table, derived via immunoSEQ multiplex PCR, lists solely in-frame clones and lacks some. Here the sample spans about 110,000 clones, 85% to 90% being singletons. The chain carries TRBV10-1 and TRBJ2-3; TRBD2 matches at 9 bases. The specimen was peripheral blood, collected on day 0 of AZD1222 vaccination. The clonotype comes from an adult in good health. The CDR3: CASRAGGGDTQYF. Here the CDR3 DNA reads TGCGCCAGCAGAGCGGGAGGAGGGGATACGCAGTATTTT.